The entry that follows covers one T cell receptor beta chain sequence. As yet, its antigen is unknown. During the collection period, no donor immune events like infections were recorded. Trimming stripped 2 bases from V and 1 base from J, with 16 bases between. The CDR3 has 17 residues. The germline gives CDR1 SGHTA, CDR2 FQGNSA. This entry is derived from a study of identifying expanded T cells in peripheral blood. General study findings and limits: Across healthy donors, higher total template counts meant significantly greater roughly 2-week count variance. Technical replicates showed around 1.1 changed clones; approximately two weeks about 16.4; four weeks 19.

Sequenced by immunoSEQ multiplex PCR; TCRdb stores in-frame clones only, minus some. The data contain some 100,000 clones, around 89% of them singletons. The TCR originated in a person aged 18 to 75 in good health. The gene calls are TRBV7-2 and TRBJ2-3; maybe TRBD1 (5 bases). Sequences were obtained from blood. CDR3 nucleotides: TGTGCCAGCAGCTTATCGGTGGGGCAAGGGGGCACAGATACGCAGTATTTT. It is translated as CASSLSVGQGGTDTQYF.